The 16 T cell receptor beta chains reported below all come from one sample, sequenced in a study of blood T cell repertoires in COVID-19. The protocol was immunoSEQ multiplex PCR, while the TCRdb copy is restricted to in-frame clones and leaves out a portion. The repertoire holds about 150,000 clones, with about 80% as singletons. The specimen was peripheral blood. The receptors were gathered from a woman over 75 with acute or convalescent COVID-19.

The rearrangement links TRBV5-1 to TRBJ2-7; the match to TRBD2 covers 14 bases. CDR1 is SGHRS, CDR2 YFSETQ, per germline. The CDR3 totals 18 residues. The J segment lost 7 bases and the V segment lost 2 bases, leaving 14 bases of the junction unmatched. CDR3: CASSFGLAGGTREGEQYF. CDR3 nucleotides: TGCGCCAGCAGCTTCGGACTAGCGGGAGGTACCCGGGAGGGGGAGCAGTACTTC.

The gene calls are TRBV2 and TRBJ1-1; D not resolved. Between the trimmed V and J ends, which lost 5 bases and 11 bases, there was a span of 18 bases. Germline CDR1 is SNHLY and CDR2 is FYNNEI. The CDR3 is made up of 13 amino acids. The CDR3: CASSSPGLGGAFF. In nucleotides, the CDR3 is TGTGCCAGCAGTTCTCCAGGCCTTGGAGGGGCTTTCTTT. The full variable domain, in which reference TRBV2 and TRBJ1-1 provide the parts outside the CDR3, is EPEVTQTPSHQVTQMGQEVILRCVPISNHLYFYWYRQILGQKVEFLVSFYNNEISEKSEIFDDQFSVERPDGSNFTLKIRSTKLEDSAMYFCASSSPGLGGAFFGQGTRLTVV.

The rearrangement joins TRBV4-2 to TRBJ2-7; 7 bases agree with TRBD1. J was trimmed by 2 bases and V by 4 bases; bases with no gene match: 8. Germline values: CDR1 LGHNA, CDR2 YNFKEQ. The length of the CDR3 is 15 residues. CDR3 region: CASSRQQGTPYEQYF. In nucleotides, the CDR3 is TGTGCCAGCAGCCGGCAACAGGGGACCCCCTACGAGCAGTACTTC.

The V call is TRBV3-1 (or the pseudogene TRBV3-2), the J call TRBJ2-1, with D maybe TRBD2 (6 bases). Per the germline V gene, CDR1 is LGHDT and CDR2 is YNNKEL (reference sequence). The CDR3 consists of 15 residues. Trimming cost V 7 bases and J 15 bases, with 28 bases left between them. CDR3 bases: TGTGCCAGCACGAGAGCTAGCCCGGGACTCTCCCGACTGTTCTTC. Its protein is CASTRASPGLSRLFF.

The chain combines TRBV2 with TRBJ1-2, with D hard to call. This CDR3 contains 15 residues. Germline V lookup: CDR1 SNHLY, CDR2 FYNNEI. V lost 1 base and J 5 bases, leaving 14 bases between the germline ends. The chain's CDR3 is CASSEGLTLGYGYTF. CDR3 nucleotide sequence: TGTGCCAGCAGTGAAGGGCTGACTCTCGGTTATGGCTACACCTTC.

The chain links TRBV7-2 to TRBJ2-5, with TRBD1 matching over 7 bases. CDR3 length: 14 residues. V dropped 0 bases and J dropped 4; count of bases not matched to a gene: 2. The germline V gene has CDR1 SGHTA and CDR2 FQGNSA. CDR3 in amino acids: CASSLARQGETQYF. Written as DNA, the CDR3 is TGTGCCAGCAGCTTAGCGCGACAGGGAGAGACCCAGTACTTC.

The CDR3, as DNA: TGTGCCAGCAGTTACTCGATCGGATCTAGCGGAAACAATGAGCAGTTCTTC. Protein product: CASSYSIGSSGNNEQFF. The J gene is TRBJ2-1, the V gene TRBV6-2 or TRBV6-3; TRBD2 agrees at 7 bases. V lost 0 bases to trimming and J lost 5 bases; unmatched junction nucleotides: 10. The CDR3 covers 17 residues. Germline-derived CDR1 and CDR2 are MNHEY and SVGEGT.

In its sample, this clone was seen a few times. V usage is TRBV28 and J usage is TRBJ1-2, with D hard to call. The CDR3 totals 11 residues. V lost 4 bases, J lost 8 bases, and 8 bases lay in between. Germline CDR1 reads MDHEN; CDR2 reads SYDVKM. CDR3 coding DNA: TGTGCCAGCAGTTATTTTGGCGGCTACACCTTC. Its translation: CASSYFGGYTF.

The chain has TRBV18 and TRBJ2-7, with 7 bases fitting TRBD2. Germline CDR1 reads KGHSH; CDR2 reads LQKENI. The junction had 14 bases not matched to a gene; V was cut back by 6 bases and J by 6 bases. CDR3 size: 15 residues. The CDR3, as DNA: TGTGCCAGCTCCCCCTGGGGAGGGAAGGCCGCCGAGCAGTACTTC. Protein product: CASSPWGGKAAEQYF.

The genes are TRBV2 and TRBJ1-2; no clear D gene. The CDR3 spans 16 residues. V was pared by 6 bases and J by 8 bases, with 25 bases between. Germline V gene lookup returns CDR1 SNHLY and CDR2 FYNNEI. The CDR3 DNA reads as TGTGCCAGCAGCAGATACGCTGGACTCCCCACGGGGGGCTACACCTTC. This codes for CASSRYAGLPTGGYTF.

Here the CDR3 DNA reads TGTGCCAGCAGACCTGGGACAGGCACTAATGAAAAACTGTTTTTT. Encoded protein: CASRPGTGTNEKLFF. The chain uses TRBV5-4 and TRBJ1-4; 8 bases align to TRBD1. Germline V gene lookup returns CDR1 SGHNT and CDR2 YYREEE (reference sequence). The CDR3 has 15 amino acids. Trimming removed 5 bases from V and 2 bases from J; junction bases left unmatched: 5.

The V call is TRBV7-8, the J call TRBJ1-3; 9 bases are shared with TRBD1. The CDR3 length is 14 residues. V shed 5 bases, J shed 6 bases, and the junction held 5 bases outside the gene matches. CDR1 is SGHVS and CDR2 is FQNEAQ in the germline V gene. The DNA for the CDR3 is TGTGCCAGCAGCCGGGACAGGGAAGTAAACACCATATATTTT. Translated: CASSRDREVNTIYF. Full variable domain (rest looked up from reference TRBV7-8 and TRBJ1-3): GAGVSQSPRYKVAKRGQDVALRCDPISGHVSLFWYQQALGQGPEFLTYFQNEAQLDKSGLPSDRFFAERPEGSVSTLKIQRTQQEDSAVYLCASSRDREVNTIYFGEGSWLTVV.

This chain's CDR3 is CASSQDSGRADTQYF. The DNA of the CDR3 is TGCGCCAGCAGCCAAGACTCCGGTCGCGCAGATACGCAGTATTTT. The chain uses TRBV4-3 and TRBJ2-3, with D unresolved. Trimming stripped 0 bases from V and 4 bases from J, with 11 bases between. Per the germline V gene, CDR1 is LGHNA and CDR2 is YSLEER. CDR3 length: 15 residues.

The chain combines TRBV28 with TRBJ2-5; 7 positions match TRBD1. This CDR3 has 13 amino acids. CDR1 MDHEN and CDR2 SYDVKM come from the germline V gene. With 6 bases clipped from V and 4 bases from J, the junction kept 5 bases outside the gene matches. Here the CDR3 DNA reads TGTGCCAGCAGCCCAGGGGGAAGAGAGACCCAGTACTTC. Translated: CASSPGGRETQYF.

The chain links TRBV4-3 to TRBJ1-6, with D possibly TRBD1 on 5 matching bases. The CDR3 consists of 15 residues. In germline, CDR1 is LGHNA, CDR2 YSLEER. Trimming removed 0 bases at V and 8 bases at J, with 11 bases between. The CDR3 protein is CASSQDRGIHSPLHF. The CDR3 DNA reads as TGCGCCAGCAGCCAAGATCGGGGGATCCATTCACCCCTCCACTTT.

The chain uses TRBV1 and TRBJ1-4; TRBD1, as called in the table, went unchecked against the DNA. TRBV1 is designated a pseudogene. This CDR3 region has 19 residues. The DNA of the CDR3 is TGCACCAGCAGCCAAGCTCGGCGCCAGGGGGGTGCTACTAATGAAAAACTGTTTTTT. The encoded protein is CTSSQARRQGGATNEKLFF.